Reported below is one T cell receptor beta chain. No cognate antigen has been identified for it. Base quality data are lacking; no much larger clone is found one base away. This specimen comes from a study of OX40 agonist ivuxolimab in advanced cancers. Regarding the complete study: Ivuxolimab was a fully human IgG2 agonistic monoclonal antibody targeting the costimulatory receptor OX40 (CD134). Intravenous ivuxolimab was administered to patients every 2 weeks at six dose levels: 0.01, 0.1, 0.3, 1.5, 3 and 10 mg/kg. Among the approximately 54 dose-escalation patients, some 19 had hepatocellular carcinoma, approximately 15 melanoma, 9 renal cell carcinoma and 9 head and neck cancer. A male proportion of roughly 80% and a mean age of roughly 58 years, ranging from about 20 to 85, were recorded for the dose-escalation cohort. Patients were allowed to have had prior anti-PD-1, anti-PD-L1 or anti-CTLA-4 therapy, and around 41% of the dose-escalation patients had previously received checkpoint inhibitors. Partial responses were achieved by three dose-escalation patients, of whom one had hepatocellular carcinoma and two had cutaneous melanoma. The purpose of peripheral TCRbeta sequencing was to test whether ivuxolimab changed TCR sequence diversity and led to clonal T-cell expansion. The monotherapy dose-escalation portion (N of about 50 patients) of the phase I ivuxolimab trial is reported in the paper.

Genomic DNA was isolated from the sorted cells so that the TCRbeta CDR3 region could be sequenced. TCRbeta CDR3 regions were sequenced using the immunoSEQ Assay. TCRdb provides this immuneACCESS table in a form limited to in-frame rearrangements. Some clones are lacking; in checked studies, under half of them reflect an unresolved V gene, and why the rest are absent is not known. This sample has 25,000 to 35,000 clones in its table, and more than 85% of those were observed once. 13% to 15% of the sample is taken by the ten largest. Spanning cysteine to phenylalanine, the CDR3 consists of 13 amino acids. Solely the CDR3 DNA is kept, with 39 bases framed from the first base. Trimming costs V 0 bases and J 6 bases, and their ends lie 10 bases apart. According to the germline V gene, CDR1 reads SGDLS and CDR2 reads YYNGEE. Beyond this particular receptor, the publication reports: At doses of 0.1 to 3.0 mg/kg, clonal expansion of both CD4+ and CD8+ blood T cells was observed from baseline to week 6. In partial responders in the 0.1-3.0 mg/kg groups, normalized peripheral clonal expansion was found to be among the lowest, especially among CD8+ T cells. Low levels of normalized T-cell clonal expansion were also shown by some nonresponding patients. The antigen specificity of the clonally expanded peripheral T cells was not determined. After ivuxolimab, expanded clones were on average more numerous among CD8+ T cells than among CD4+ T cells.

Patients with a history of autoimmune disease or receiving systemic immunosuppression were excluded from the trial. Peripheral blood for TCR sequencing was collected from all dose cohorts at baseline, on cycle 4 day 1, and on cycle 7 day 1. Samples were obtained from an open-label, multicenter, first-in-human phase I dose-escalation trial of ivuxolimab. Adults with locally advanced or metastatic melanoma, renal cell carcinoma, hepatocellular carcinoma or head and neck squamous cell carcinoma were enrolled in the trial. Before TCR sequencing, CD4+ T cells and CD8+ T cells were sorted from peripheral blood as separate populations.

Sequenced material: CD4+ or CD8+ T cells sorted from blood, taken in a trial of the OX40 agonist ivuxolimab. This clonotype was obtained from an adult with an advanced solid tumor such as melanoma, head and neck, liver or kidney cancer. The chain employs TRBV9 and TRBJ2-7; the D gene is unclear. The DNA sequence reads TGTGCCAGCAGCGTAGTCAGCGCCGGCGAGCAGTACTTC. Its translation is CASSVVSAGEQYF.